These T cell receptor beta chains were read from a single sample in a study of radiation and T cells in renal cell carcinoma. The protocol was immunoSEQ multiplex PCR, while the TCRdb copy is restricted to in-frame clones and leaves out a portion. This sample has tens of thousands of clones; more than 80% occur once, and the top ten carry about 28%. The sample in question was blood, obtained from a patient whose treatment included radiotherapy and nephrectomy. All receptors come from a woman aged 70-85 years with renal cell carcinoma. The CDR3 runs from the conserved cysteine through the conserved F or W. A D gene is named only where the DNA matches it firmly. A clone size is listed for some rows: how often the clone was seen (once, few, many), or a class if it is expanded.

>NA|TRBJ2-7|NA|TRBV6-1
CASSEWKAGAYEQYF
TGTGCCAGCAGTGAATGGAAAGCGGGTGCCTACGAGCAGTACTTC
>NA|TRBJ2-5|NA|TRBV11-3
CASSFGQGETQYF
TGTGCCAGCAGCTTCGGGCAGGGGGAGACCCAGTACTTC
>TRBD1|TRBJ1-1|once|TRBV4-2
CASSPRTGGDTEAFF
TGTGCCAGCAGCCCGCGAACAGGGGGGGACACTGAAGCTTTCTTT
>NA|TRBJ2-5|NA|TRBV30
CAWRTGKETQYF
TGTGCCTGGAGGACGGGGAAAGAGACCCAGTACTTC
>TRBD2|TRBJ2-2|few|TRBV7-9
CASPQASGTRGTGELFF
TGTGCCAGCCCCCAGGCTAGCGGGACGAGGGGCACCGGGGAGCTGTTTTTT
>NA|TRBJ2-2|few|TRBV5-6
CASSFPQARDTGELFF
TGTGCCAGCAGCTTCCCCCAGGCCCGGGACACCGGGGAGCTGTTTTTT
>NA|TRBJ2-5|NA|TRBV5-4
CASSSAGTRRETQYF
TGTGCCAGCAGCTCCGCGGGGACTCGGAGGGAGACCCAGTACTTC
>TRBD1|TRBJ2-7|NA|TRBV5-1
CASSFGQGEYEQYF
TGCGCCAGCAGCTTTGGACAGGGAGAGTACGAGCAGTACTTC
>TRBD1|TRBJ1-5|NA|TRBV19
CASSKVGQARSNQPQHF
TGTGCCAGTAGTAAAGTGGGACAGGCAAGGAGCAATCAGCCCCAGCATTTT
>NA|TRBJ1-5|NA|TRBV7-9
CASSLEGVQPQHF
TGTGCCAGCAGCTTAGAGGGGGTACAGCCCCAGCATTTT
>TRBD1|TRBJ1-1|many|TRBV4-1
CASSRQGGTEAFF
TGCGCCAGCAGTCGACAGGGTGGTACTGAAGCTTTCTTT
>TRBD1|TRBJ1-5|NA|TRBV27
CASSRGQANQPQHF
TGTGCCAGCAGTCGCGGACAGGCCAATCAGCCCCAGCATTTT
>NA|TRBJ1-4|NA|TRBV4-2
CASSVPKTTNEKLFF
TGTGCCAGCAGCGTTCCGAAGACAACTAATGAAAAACTGTTTTTT
>NA|TRBJ1-1|NA|TRBV29-1
CSAADRSNTEAFF
TGCAGCGCCGCGGACAGATCGAACACTGAAGCTTTCTTT
>TRBD1|TRBJ1-1|NA|TRBV9
CASSGAGGLNTEAFF
TGTGCCAGCAGCGGGGCAGGGGGCCTGAACACTGAAGCTTTCTTT